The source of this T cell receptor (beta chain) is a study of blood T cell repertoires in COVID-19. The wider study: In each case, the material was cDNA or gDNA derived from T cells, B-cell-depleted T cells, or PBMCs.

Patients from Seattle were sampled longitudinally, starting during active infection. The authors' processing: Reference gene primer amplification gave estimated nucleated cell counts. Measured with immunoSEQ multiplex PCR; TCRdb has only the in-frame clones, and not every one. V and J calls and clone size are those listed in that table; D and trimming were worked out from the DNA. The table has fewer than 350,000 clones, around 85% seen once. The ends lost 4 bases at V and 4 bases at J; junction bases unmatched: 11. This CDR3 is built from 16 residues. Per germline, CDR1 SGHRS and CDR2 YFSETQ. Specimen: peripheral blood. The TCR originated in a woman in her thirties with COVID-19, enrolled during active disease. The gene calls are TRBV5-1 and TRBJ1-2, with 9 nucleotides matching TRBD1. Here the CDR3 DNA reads TGCGCCAGCAGCCATTCCCCCACAGGGGGCTTCTATGGCTACACCTTC. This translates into CASSHSPTGGFYGYTF.